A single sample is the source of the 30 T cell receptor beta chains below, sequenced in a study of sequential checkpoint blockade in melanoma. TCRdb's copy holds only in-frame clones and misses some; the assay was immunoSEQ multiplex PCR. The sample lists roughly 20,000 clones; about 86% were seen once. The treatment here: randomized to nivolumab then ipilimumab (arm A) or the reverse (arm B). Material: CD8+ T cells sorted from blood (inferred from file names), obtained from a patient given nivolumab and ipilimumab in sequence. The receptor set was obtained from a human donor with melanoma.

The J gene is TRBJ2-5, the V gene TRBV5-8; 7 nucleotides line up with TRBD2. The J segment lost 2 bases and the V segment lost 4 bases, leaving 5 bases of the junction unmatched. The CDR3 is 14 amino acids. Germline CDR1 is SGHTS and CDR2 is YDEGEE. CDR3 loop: CASSRDYPQETQYF. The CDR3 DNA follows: TGTGCCAGCAGCCGGGACTATCCTCAAGAGACCCAGTACTTC.

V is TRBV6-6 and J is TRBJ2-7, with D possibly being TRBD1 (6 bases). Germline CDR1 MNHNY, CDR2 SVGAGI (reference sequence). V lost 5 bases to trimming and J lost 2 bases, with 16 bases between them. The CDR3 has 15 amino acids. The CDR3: CASSVMGDTTYEQYF. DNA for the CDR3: TGTGCCAGCAGTGTAATGGGGGACACTACCTACGAGCAGTACTTC.

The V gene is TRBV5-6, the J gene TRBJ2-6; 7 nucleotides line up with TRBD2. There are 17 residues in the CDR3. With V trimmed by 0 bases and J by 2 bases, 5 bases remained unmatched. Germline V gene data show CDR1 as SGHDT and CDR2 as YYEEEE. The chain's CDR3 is CASSLEQGGAGANVLTF. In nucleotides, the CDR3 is TGTGCCAGCAGCTTGGAGCAGGGAGGGGCTGGGGCCAACGTCCTGACTTTC.

The CDR3 DNA follows: TGTGCCAGCAGCGCGACAGGCGCTGGGGCTTTCTTT. This translates into CASSATGAGAFF. This chain joins TRBV11-2 and TRBJ1-1; D may be TRBD1 (6 bases). Trimming stripped 5 bases from V and 11 bases from J, with 15 bases between. CDR1 is SGHAT and CDR2 is FQNNGV in the germline V gene. This CDR3 contains 12 residues.

The CDR3, as DNA: TGTGCCAGCGGTCCCGAGGGGGGGGGCGGAGAGACCCAGTACTTC. This gives the protein CASGPEGGGGETQYF. The V gene is TRBV25-1, the J gene TRBJ2-5; weak D call: TRBD2 (7 bases). CDR1 MGHDK and CDR2 SYGVNS come from the germline V gene. V was pared by 8 bases and J by 4 bases, with 20 bases between. The CDR3 length is 15 residues.

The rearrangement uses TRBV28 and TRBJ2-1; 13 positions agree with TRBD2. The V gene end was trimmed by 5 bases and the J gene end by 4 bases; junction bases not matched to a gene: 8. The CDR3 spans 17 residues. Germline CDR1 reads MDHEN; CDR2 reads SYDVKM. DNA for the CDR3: TGTGCCAGCAGTGGACTAGCGGGAGCACCACCTTACAATGAGCAGTTCTTC. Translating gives CASSGLAGAPPYNEQFF. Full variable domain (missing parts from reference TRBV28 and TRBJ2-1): DVKVTQSSRYLVKRTGEKVFLECVQDMDHENMFWYRQDPGLGLRLIYFSYDVKMKEKGDIPEGYSVSREKKERFSLILESASTNQTSMYLCASSGLAGAPPYNEQFFGPGTRLTVL.

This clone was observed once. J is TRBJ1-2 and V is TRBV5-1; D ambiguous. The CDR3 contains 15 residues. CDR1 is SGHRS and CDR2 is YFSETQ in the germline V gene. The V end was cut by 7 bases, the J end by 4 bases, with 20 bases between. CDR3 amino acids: CASRPREGFSYGYTF. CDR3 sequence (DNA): TGCGCCAGCCGACCTCGGGAGGGATTCAGCTATGGCTACACCTTC.

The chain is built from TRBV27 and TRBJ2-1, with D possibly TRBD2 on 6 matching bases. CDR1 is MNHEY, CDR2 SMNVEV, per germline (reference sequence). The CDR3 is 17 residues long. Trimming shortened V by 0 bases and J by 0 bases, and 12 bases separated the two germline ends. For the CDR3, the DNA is TGTGCCAGCAGTTTATCCCGGGGGATAAGCTCCTACAATGAGCAGTTCTTC. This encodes CASSLSRGISSYNEQFF.

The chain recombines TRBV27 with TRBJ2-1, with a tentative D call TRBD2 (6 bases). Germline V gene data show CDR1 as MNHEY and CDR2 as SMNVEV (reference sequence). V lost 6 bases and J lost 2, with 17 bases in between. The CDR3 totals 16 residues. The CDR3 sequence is CASRAINGRAYNEQFF. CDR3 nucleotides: TGTGCCAGCAGGGCTATAAACGGGAGAGCCTACAATGAGCAGTTCTTC.

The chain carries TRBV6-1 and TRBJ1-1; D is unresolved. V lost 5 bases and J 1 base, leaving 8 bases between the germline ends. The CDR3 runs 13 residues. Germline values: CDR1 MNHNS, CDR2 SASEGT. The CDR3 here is CASSLTGNTEAFF. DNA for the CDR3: TGTGCCAGCAGTTTGACGGGGAACACTGAAGCTTTCTTT.

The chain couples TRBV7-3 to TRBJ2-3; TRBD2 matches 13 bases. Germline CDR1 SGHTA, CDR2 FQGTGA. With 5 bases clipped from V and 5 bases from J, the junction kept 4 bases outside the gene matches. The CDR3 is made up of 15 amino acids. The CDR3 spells CASSPTSGGLDTQYF. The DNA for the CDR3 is TGTGCCAGCAGCCCGACTAGCGGGGGGTTAGATACGCAGTATTTT.

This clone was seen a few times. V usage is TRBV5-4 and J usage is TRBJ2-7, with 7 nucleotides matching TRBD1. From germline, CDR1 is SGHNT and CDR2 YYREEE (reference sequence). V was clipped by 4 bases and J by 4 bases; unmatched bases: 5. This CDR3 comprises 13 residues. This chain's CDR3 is CASSTDRMYEQYF. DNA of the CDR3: TGTGCCAGCAGCACGGACAGGATGTACGAGCAGTACTTC.

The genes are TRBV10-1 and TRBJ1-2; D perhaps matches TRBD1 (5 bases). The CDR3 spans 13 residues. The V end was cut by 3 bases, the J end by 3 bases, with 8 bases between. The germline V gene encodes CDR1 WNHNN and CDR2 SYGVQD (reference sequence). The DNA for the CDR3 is TGCGCCAGCAGTGAAGGACAAGACTATGGCTACACCTTC. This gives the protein CASSEGQDYGYTF.

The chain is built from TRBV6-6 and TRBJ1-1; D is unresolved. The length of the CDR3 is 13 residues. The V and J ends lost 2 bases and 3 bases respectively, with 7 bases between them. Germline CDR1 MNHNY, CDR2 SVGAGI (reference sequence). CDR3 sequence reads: CASSYNPDTEAFF. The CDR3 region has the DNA TGTGCCAGCAGTTACAACCCGGACACTGAAGCTTTCTTT.

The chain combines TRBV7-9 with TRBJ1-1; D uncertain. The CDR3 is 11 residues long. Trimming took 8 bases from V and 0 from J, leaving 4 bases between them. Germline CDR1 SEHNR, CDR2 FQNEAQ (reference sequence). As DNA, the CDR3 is TGTGCCAGCGCGATGAACACTGAAGCTTTCTTT. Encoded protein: CASAMNTEAFF.

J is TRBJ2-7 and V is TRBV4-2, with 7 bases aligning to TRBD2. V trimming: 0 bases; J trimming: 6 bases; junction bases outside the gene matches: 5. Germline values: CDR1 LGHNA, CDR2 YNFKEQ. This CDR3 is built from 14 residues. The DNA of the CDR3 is TGTGCCAGCAGCCAAGATAACCCTAGCGGCGAGCAGTACTTC. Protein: CASSQDNPSGEQYF.

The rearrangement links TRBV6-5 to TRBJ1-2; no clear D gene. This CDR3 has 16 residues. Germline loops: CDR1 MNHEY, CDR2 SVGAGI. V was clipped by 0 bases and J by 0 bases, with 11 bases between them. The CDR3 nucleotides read TGTGCCAGCAGTTACTCTTTTCCCCCAGCTAACTATGGCTACACCTTC. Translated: CASSYSFPPANYGYTF.

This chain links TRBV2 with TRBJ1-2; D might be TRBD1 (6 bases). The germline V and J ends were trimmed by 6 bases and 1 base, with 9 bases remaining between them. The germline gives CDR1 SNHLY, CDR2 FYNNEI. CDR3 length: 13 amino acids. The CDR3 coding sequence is TGTGCCAGCAGGGAACAGGGTAACTATGGCTACACCTTC. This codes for CASREQGNYGYTF. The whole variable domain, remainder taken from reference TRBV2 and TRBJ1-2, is EPEVTQTPSHQVTQMGQEVILRCVPISNHLYFYWYRQILGQKVEFLVSFYNNEISEKSEIFDDQFSVERPDGSNFTLKIRSTKLEDSAMYFCASREQGNYGYTFGSGTRLTVV.

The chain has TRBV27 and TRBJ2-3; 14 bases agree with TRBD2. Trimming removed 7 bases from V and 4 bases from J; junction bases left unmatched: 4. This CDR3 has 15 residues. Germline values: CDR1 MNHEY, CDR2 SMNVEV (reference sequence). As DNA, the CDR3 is TGTGCCAGCATGACTAGCGGGGGGGCAGCAGATACGCAGTATTTT. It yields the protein CASMTSGGAADTQYF.

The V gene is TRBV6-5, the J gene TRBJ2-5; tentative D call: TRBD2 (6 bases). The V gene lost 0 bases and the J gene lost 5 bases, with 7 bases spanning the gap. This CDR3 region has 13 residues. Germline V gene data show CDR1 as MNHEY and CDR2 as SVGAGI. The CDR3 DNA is TGTGCCAGCAGTTACTCGGGAGGTGAGACCCAGTACTTC. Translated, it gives CASSYSGGETQYF.

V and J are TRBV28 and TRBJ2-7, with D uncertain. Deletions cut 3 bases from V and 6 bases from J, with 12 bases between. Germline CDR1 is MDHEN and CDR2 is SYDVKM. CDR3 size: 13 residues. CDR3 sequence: CASSFSSPLEQYF. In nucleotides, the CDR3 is TGTGCCAGCAGTTTTAGCAGCCCACTCGAGCAGTACTTC.

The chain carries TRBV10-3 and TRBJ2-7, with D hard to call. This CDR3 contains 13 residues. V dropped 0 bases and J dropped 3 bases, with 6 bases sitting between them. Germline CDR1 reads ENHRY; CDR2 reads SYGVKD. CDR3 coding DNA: TGTGCCATCAGTGAGTCGGCATACTACGAGCAGTACTTC. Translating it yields CAISESAYYEQYF.

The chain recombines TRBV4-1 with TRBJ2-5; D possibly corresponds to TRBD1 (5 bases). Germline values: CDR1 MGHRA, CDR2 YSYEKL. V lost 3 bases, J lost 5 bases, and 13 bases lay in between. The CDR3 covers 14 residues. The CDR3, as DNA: TGCGCCAGCAGCCAGGGGCGAGGAGAGGAGACCCAGTACTTC. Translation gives CASSQGRGEETQYF.

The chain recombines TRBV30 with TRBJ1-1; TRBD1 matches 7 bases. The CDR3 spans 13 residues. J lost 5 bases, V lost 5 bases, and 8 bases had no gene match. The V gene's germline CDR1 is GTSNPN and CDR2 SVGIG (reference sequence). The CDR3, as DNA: TGTGCCTGGGAGACAGGGCTAATGACTGAAGCTTTCTTT. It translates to CAWETGLMTEAFF. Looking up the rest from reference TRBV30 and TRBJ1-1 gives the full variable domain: SQTIHQWPATLVQPVGSPLSLECTVEGTSNPNLYWYRQAAGRGLQLLFYSVGIGQISSEVPQNLSASRPQDRQFILSSKKLLLSDSGFYLCAWETGLMTEAFFGQGTRLTVV.

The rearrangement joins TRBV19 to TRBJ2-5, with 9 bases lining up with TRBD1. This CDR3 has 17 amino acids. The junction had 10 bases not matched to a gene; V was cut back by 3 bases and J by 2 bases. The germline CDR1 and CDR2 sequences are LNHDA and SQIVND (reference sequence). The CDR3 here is CASSMRVFGQGQETQYF. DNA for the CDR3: TGTGCCAGTAGTATGCGTGTCTTCGGACAGGGGCAAGAGACCCAGTACTTC.

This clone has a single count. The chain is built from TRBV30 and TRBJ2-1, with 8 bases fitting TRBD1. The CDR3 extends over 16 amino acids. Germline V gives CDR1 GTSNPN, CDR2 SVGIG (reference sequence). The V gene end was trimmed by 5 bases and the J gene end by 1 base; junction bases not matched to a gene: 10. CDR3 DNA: TGTGCCTGGGCGGGACCGGGGGACAGGTCCTACAATGAGCAGTTCTTC. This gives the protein CAWAGPGDRSYNEQFF. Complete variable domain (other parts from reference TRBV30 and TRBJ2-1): SQTIHQWPATLVQPVGSPLSLECTVEGTSNPNLYWYRQAAGRGLQLLFYSVGIGQISSEVPQNLSASRPQDRQFILSSKKLLLSDSGFYLCAWAGPGDRSYNEQFFGPGTRLTVL.

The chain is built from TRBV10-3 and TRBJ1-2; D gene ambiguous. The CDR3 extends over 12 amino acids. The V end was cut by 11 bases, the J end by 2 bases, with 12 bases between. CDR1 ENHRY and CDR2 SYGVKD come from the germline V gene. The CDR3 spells CAGLRDNYGYTF. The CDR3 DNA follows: TGTGCCGGGCTCCGAGACAACTATGGCTACACCTTC.

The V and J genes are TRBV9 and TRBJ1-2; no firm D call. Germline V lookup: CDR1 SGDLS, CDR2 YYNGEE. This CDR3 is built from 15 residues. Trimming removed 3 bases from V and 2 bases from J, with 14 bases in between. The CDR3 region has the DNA TGTGCCAGCAGCGGCTGGATCGGGGAGAACTATGGCTACACCTTC. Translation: CASSGWIGENYGYTF.

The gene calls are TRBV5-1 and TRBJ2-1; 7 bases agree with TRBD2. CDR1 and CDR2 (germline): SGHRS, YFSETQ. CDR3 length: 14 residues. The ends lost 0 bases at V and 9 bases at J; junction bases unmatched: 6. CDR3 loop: CASSLETAGPEQFF. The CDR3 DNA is TGCGCCAGCAGCTTGGAGACAGCGGGGCCTGAGCAGTTCTTC.

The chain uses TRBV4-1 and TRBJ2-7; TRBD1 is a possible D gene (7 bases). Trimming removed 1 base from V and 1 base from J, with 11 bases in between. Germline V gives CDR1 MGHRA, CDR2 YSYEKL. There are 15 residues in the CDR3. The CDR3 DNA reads TGCGCCAGCAGCCAAGGGCAGGGGGGTTCCTACGAGCAGTACTTC. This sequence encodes CASSQGQGGSYEQYF.